One sample yielded the 10 T cell receptor beta chains listed below, sequenced in a study of blood T cells in healthy people across ages. It was with a sample-barcoded 5' primer and a J-beta primer mix that a second PCR of roughly 7 to 12 cycles was run. A single record per CDR3 protein comes from TCRdb applying MiXCR to the 5' RACE reads. The table has some 900,000 distinct CDR3 sequences, around 48% seen once; the top ten hold about an eighth. The sequenced material came from blood. The receptors were sampled from a man younger than 45 in good health.

This clonotype was recorded at least ten times. The J gene is TRBJ2-1, the V gene TRBV18; 12 nucleotides match TRBD2. The V segment lost 3 bases and the J segment 7 bases; nucleotides outside the gene matches: 7. Germline assignment: CDR1 KGHSH and CDR2 LQKENI. This CDR3 comprises 16 residues. For the CDR3, the DNA is TGTGCCAGCTCACCCCCGACTAGCGGGGGCGGAAATGAGCAGTTCTTC. Residues: CASSPPTSGGGNEQFF.

The J gene is TRBJ1-2, the V gene TRBV6-1, with D uncertain. The germline CDR1 and CDR2 sequences are MNHNS and SASEGT. Trimming took off 6 bases at V and 4 bases at J, with 9 bases between the two ends. The CDR3 loop spans 12 amino acids. CDR3 DNA: TGTGCCAGCAGCATTACGACCTATGGCTACACCTTC. This encodes CASSITTYGYTF.

The chain is built from TRBV7-2 and TRBJ1-2; tentative D call: TRBD1 (6 bases). This CDR3 has 15 residues. V was pared by 5 bases and J by 4 bases, with 17 bases between. Germline lookup yields CDR1 SGHTA and CDR2 FQGNSA. CDR3 sequence (DNA): TGTGCCAGCAGCCTTGTAGTGGACAGCTCCTATGGCTACACCTTC. This sequence encodes CASSLVVDSSYGYTF.

This clonotype was seen only once. This chain uses TRBV18 with TRBJ2-3, with unresolved D. This CDR3 contains 14 residues. Germline V CDR1 and CDR2: KGHSH, LQKENI. V lost 3 bases and J 2 bases, leaving 9 bases between the germline ends. The CDR3 reads CASSPPTFTDTQYF. In DNA form, the CDR3 reads TGTGCCAGCTCACCTCCGACATTCACAGATACGCAGTATTTT.

The chain couples TRBV6-4 to TRBJ2-1; D is perhaps TRBD1 or TRBD2 (5 bases each). This CDR3 comprises 13 residues. V was trimmed by 6 bases and J by 8 bases, leaving 14 bases between them. In germline, CDR1 is MRHNA, CDR2 SNTAGT. This CDR3 is CASSTTRGDEQFF. DNA for the CDR3: TGTGCCAGCAGCACCACGAGGGGCGATGAGCAGTTCTTC.

The V gene is TRBV2, the J gene TRBJ1-5; the D is unclear. CDR1 and CDR2 (germline): SNHLY, FYNNEI. CDR3 length equals 14 residues. V lost 3 bases to trimming and J lost 10 bases, with 16 bases between them. This CDR3 is CASSDKTDLSPQHF. The CDR3 DNA follows: TGTGCCAGCAGTGACAAAACCGACCTCAGCCCCCAGCATTTT.

The rearrangement uses TRBV3-1 and TRBJ2-7, with D tentatively TRBD1 (6 bases). This CDR3 is 16 amino acids long. Germline CDR1 is LGHDT and CDR2 is YNNKEL (reference sequence). The V gene lost 6 bases and the J gene lost 5 bases, with 23 bases spanning the gap. The CDR3 DNA sequence: TGTGCCAGCAGTAGGGCAGTTATGGTGGGGGCTGACGAGCAGTACTTC. It is translated as CASSRAVMVGADEQYF.

The rearrangement joins TRBV6-1 to TRBJ2-7; TRBD1 is a possible D gene (6 bases). The CDR3 sequence is 15 residues long. The V gene lost 3 bases and the J gene lost 2 bases, with 14 bases spanning the gap. Germline lookup yields CDR1 MNHNS and CDR2 SASEGT. DNA of the CDR3: TGTGCCAGCAGTGAGACCCCAGGGGTCACCTACGAGCAGTACTTC. It codes for CASSETPGVTYEQYF.

V gene TRBV29-1 combines with J gene TRBJ2-3; unclear D gene. V lost 0 bases and J 0 bases, leaving 22 bases between the germline ends. Per the germline V gene, CDR1 is SQVTM and CDR2 is ANQGSEA. CDR3 size: 19 residues. For the CDR3, the DNA is TGCAGCGTTGAAGATGAAGCGAAAAAAATTAAGCCTAGCACAGATACGCAGTATTTT. Protein: CSVEDEAKKIKPSTDTQYF.

This clonotype was picked up a small number of times. This chain uses TRBV7-9 with TRBJ1-2; TRBD1 aligns across 11 bases. The CDR3 runs 14 residues. Trimming removed 5 bases from V and 6 bases from J; junction bases left unmatched: 5. CDR1 is SEHNR, CDR2 FQNEAQ, per germline (reference sequence). Here the CDR3 DNA reads TGTGCCAGCAGCCCGGGGACAGGGGGTCATGGCTACACCTTC. It translates to CASSPGTGGHGYTF.